These 5 T cell receptor beta chains share one sample of origin, sequenced in a study of cytomegalovirus exposure and HLA in healthy donors. The PCR ran on 60 Vbeta and 13 Jbeta primers. The protocol was immunoSEQ multiplex PCR, while the TCRdb copy is restricted to in-frame clones and leaves out a portion. The repertoire consists of about 59,000 clones, with 75% to 90% occurring once and the leading ten covering about 4%. Sequencing used PBMCs. The receptors shown here come from a woman in her 40s in good health and CMV-seronegative.

This clone was found a few times. V usage is TRBV4-2 and J usage is TRBJ2-5; D ambiguous. There are 14 residues in the CDR3. Trimming left V 0 bases short and J 1 base short, with 6 bases between. The germline gives CDR1 LGHNA, CDR2 YNFKEQ. CDR3 in amino acids: CASSQDNSQETQYF. As DNA, the CDR3 is TGTGCCAGCAGCCAAGATAACAGCCAAGAGACCCAGTACTTC.

This chain joins TRBV7-9 and TRBJ2-7; 7 bases match TRBD1. Germline trimming cut 2 bases from V and 3 bases from J; bases unmatched to any gene: 10. The CDR3 covers 16 residues. CDR1 is SEHNR and CDR2 is FQNEAQ in the germline V gene (reference sequence). The chain's CDR3 is CASSLSIGQVDYEQYF. The CDR3 DNA is TGTGCCAGCAGCTTATCTATAGGACAGGTAGACTACGAGCAGTACTTC.

The J gene is TRBJ1-4, the V gene TRBV18; TRBD1 might be the D (5 bases). The ends were cut back, 5 bases at V and 4 bases at J, with 8 bases in the middle. From germline, CDR1 is KGHSH and CDR2 LQKENI. The CDR3 has 13 residues. The CDR3 spells CASSGADNEKLFF. CDR3 bases: TGTGCCAGCTCAGGGGCGGATAATGAAAAACTGTTTTTT.

The chain combines TRBV5-3 with TRBJ2-2, with 8 bases matching TRBD1. TRBV5-3 is an ORF, with its function uncertain. The J segment lost 1 base and the V segment lost 3 bases, leaving 11 bases of the junction unmatched. The CDR3 covers 18 residues. The CDR3 protein is CARSSRDRPYWNTGELFF. The DNA of the CDR3 is TGTGCCAGAAGCTCCCGGGACAGGCCCTACTGGAACACCGGGGAGCTGTTTTTT.

The chain couples TRBV5-1 to TRBJ2-3; TRBD2 agrees at 9 bases. With 4 bases clipped from V and 0 bases from J, the junction kept 3 bases outside the gene matches. The CDR3 contains 15 residues. In germline, CDR1 is SGHRS, CDR2 YFSETQ. The CDR3 protein is CASSPAGGSTDTQYF. In nucleotides, the CDR3 is TGCGCCAGCAGCCCAGCGGGAGGTAGCACAGATACGCAGTATTTT.